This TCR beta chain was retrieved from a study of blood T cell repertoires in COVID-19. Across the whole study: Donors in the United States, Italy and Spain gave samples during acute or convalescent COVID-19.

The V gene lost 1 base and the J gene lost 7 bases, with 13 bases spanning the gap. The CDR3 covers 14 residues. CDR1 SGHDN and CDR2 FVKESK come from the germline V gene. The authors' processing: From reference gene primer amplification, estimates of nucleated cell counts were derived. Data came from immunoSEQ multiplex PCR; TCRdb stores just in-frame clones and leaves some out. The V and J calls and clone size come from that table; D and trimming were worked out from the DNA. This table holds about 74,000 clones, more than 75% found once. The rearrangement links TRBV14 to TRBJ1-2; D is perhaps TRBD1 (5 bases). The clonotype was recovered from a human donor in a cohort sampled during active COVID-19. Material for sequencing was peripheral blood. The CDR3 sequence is CASSQVAGLVGYTF. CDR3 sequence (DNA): TGTGCCAGCAGCCAAGTCGCGGGGCTCGTTGGCTACACCTTC.